The 31 T cell receptor beta chains given below trace back to one sample, sequenced in a study of T cell responses to AZD1222 COVID-19 vaccine. The method was immunoSEQ multiplex PCR; TCRdb's version includes in-frame clones alone and lacks a portion of them. The table lists over 95,000 clones, approximately 88% of them singletons. Source: peripheral blood, taken 28 days after the second AZD1222 dose. The source of these receptors is an adult who received the AZD1222 COVID-19 vaccine.

This chain joins TRBV5-1 and TRBJ1-1; 8 bases line up with TRBD1. This CDR3 has 14 residues. Germline V lookup: CDR1 SGHRS, CDR2 YFSETQ. V lost 3 bases and J lost 5; bases outside the gene matches: 6. The CDR3 spells CASSSGGAETEAFF. The CDR3 bases are TGCGCCAGCAGCTCAGGGGGCGCGGAGACTGAAGCTTTCTTT.

V and J are TRBV10-2 and TRBJ2-1; D is possibly TRBD1 (6 bases). CDR3 length equals 13 residues. Looked up from germline, CDR1 is WSHSY and CDR2 is SAAADI. V was shortened by 8 bases and J by 12 bases, with 20 bases between the two germline ends. CDR3 amino acids: CASSSQGFQGQFF. CDR3 sequence (DNA): TGCGCCAGCTCTTCCCAGGGGTTCCAAGGGCAGTTCTTC.

The chain carries TRBV6-5 and TRBJ1-5; 7 nucleotides align to TRBD1. CDR3 size: 15 residues. Germline V gene sequence: CDR1 MNHEY, CDR2 SVGAGI. V shed 4 bases, J shed 4 bases, and the junction held 7 bases outside the gene matches. Written as DNA, the CDR3 is TGTGCCAGCAGTTCAGCCCCGACAGGGAATCAGCCCCAGCATTTT. It is translated as CASSSAPTGNQPQHF.

The chain combines TRBV3-1 (or the pseudogene TRBV3-2) with TRBJ1-1; D unclear. The length of the CDR3 is 12 residues. CDR1 is LGHDT, CDR2 YNNKEL, per germline (reference sequence). V was cut by 2 bases and J by 9 bases, with 10 bases left in between. CDR3 nucleotide sequence: TGTGCCAGCAGCCAATTAAACAGCCAAGCTTTCTTT. Its translation: CASSQLNSQAFF.

The CDR3 here is CARSFLGLAVYNEQFF. The CDR3 DNA is TGTGCCAGAAGCTTCCTAGGACTAGCGGTATACAATGAGCAGTTCTTC. The chain uses TRBV7-5 and TRBJ2-1; TRBD2 is the table's D call and was not checked against the DNA. TRBV7-5 counts as a pseudogene. The CDR3 has 16 amino acids.

The V and J genes are TRBV10-3 and TRBJ2-1, with D maybe TRBD2 (6 bases). Germline V gives CDR1 ENHRY, CDR2 SYGVKD. The V gene lost 10 bases and the J gene lost 11 bases, with 15 bases spanning the gap. CDR3 length: 11 residues. The CDR3, as DNA: TGTGCCACCAGGACTACCGCACAGCAGTTCTTC. This encodes CATRTTAQQFF.

This clone appeared once. The CDR3 loop reads CASSPGLAGPEQYF. The CDR3 nucleotides read TGTGCCAGCAGTCCGGGACTAGCGGGGCCCGAGCAGTACTTC. This chain links TRBV6-5 with TRBJ2-7; 13 nucleotides agree with TRBD2. V dropped 5 bases and J dropped 6; count of bases not matched to a gene: 4. CDR1 MNHEY and CDR2 SVGAGI come from the germline V gene. This CDR3 has 14 amino acids.

The chain links TRBV11-2 to TRBJ2-1; D tentatively fits TRBD1 or TRBD2 (6 bases each). The germline CDR1 and CDR2 sequences are SGHAT and FQNNGV. The V and J ends lost 1 base and 3 bases respectively, with 16 bases between them. This CDR3 region has 17 residues. DNA of the CDR3: TGTGCCAGCAGCTTAGGGGGGCGGGACTCTGGCTACAATGAGCAGTTCTTC. Encoded protein: CASSLGGRDSGYNEQFF.

The chain carries TRBV7-9 and TRBJ2-7, with 9 positions matching TRBD1. CDR1 is SEHNR, CDR2 FQNEAQ, per germline (reference sequence). The CDR3 is 14 amino acids. V was clipped by 4 bases and J by 6 bases; unmatched bases: 7. DNA of the CDR3: TGTGCCAGCAGCTCTTGGGACAGGGCCGGCGAGCAGTACTTC. It codes for CASSSWDRAGEQYF. Variable domain in full (rest from reference TRBV7-9 and TRBJ2-7): DTGVSQNPRHKITKRGQNVTFRCDPISEHNRLYWYRQTLGQGPEFLTYFQNEAQLEKSRLLSDRFSAERPKGSFSTLEIQRTEQGDSAMYLCASSSWDRAGEQYFGPGTRLTVT.

The rearrangement links TRBV11-2 to TRBJ1-1; D may be TRBD1 (5 bases). Germline-derived CDR1 and CDR2 are SGHAT and FQNNGV. Trimming took 2 bases from V and 8 from J, leaving 12 bases between them. The CDR3 totals 13 residues. CDR3 in DNA: TGTGCCAGCAGCTTAAGCGACCAGGGAGAAGCTTTCTTT. Residues: CASSLSDQGEAFF.

V gene TRBV11-3 combines with J gene TRBJ1-1; 8 positions match TRBD1. Per germline, CDR1 SGHNT and CDR2 YENEEA. The ends lost 5 bases at V and 8 bases at J; junction bases unmatched: 10. The CDR3 contains 14 residues. In nucleotides, the CDR3 is TGTGCCAGCAGCCCTGCGACAGGGGTGGGCGAAGCTTTCTTT. Amino acids: CASSPATGVGEAFF.

V is TRBV18 and J is TRBJ1-6; 8 bases align to TRBD1. V was pared by 11 bases and J by 7 bases, with 7 bases of the junction left unmatched. The CDR3 contains 13 residues. Looked up from germline, CDR1 is KGHSH and CDR2 is LQKENI. The CDR3 DNA is TGTGCCTCGATCAGGGGGCTCAATTCACCCCTCCACTTT. This sequence encodes CASIRGLNSPLHF.

The rearrangement links TRBV7-9 to TRBJ2-2; D is ambiguous. V lost 2 bases to trimming and J lost 9 bases, with 4 bases between them. The CDR3 spans 11 residues. From germline, CDR1 is SEHNR and CDR2 FQNEAQ (reference sequence). The CDR3 sequence is CASSLLRELFF. The CDR3 region has the DNA TGTGCCAGCAGCTTACTGCGGGAGCTGTTTTTT.

Points on this clone: Because the CDR3 is missing its conserved closing phenylalanine or tryptophan, this is likely a read error. The DNA is left out, because the CDR3 cannot be placed on it with certainty; the CDR3 is given as TCRdb lists it. The V call is TRBV19, the J call TRBJ1-5; the listed D gene, TRBD1, was not tested against the DNA. The CDR3 comprises 11 residues, both ends counted. Germline CDR1 is LNHDA and CDR2 is SQIVND (reference sequence). This CDR3 reads CASSLSGAQGK.

The chain uses TRBV7-2 and TRBJ2-1, with 7 bases matching TRBD2. This CDR3 has 14 residues. Germline loops: CDR1 SGHTA, CDR2 FQGNSA. V lost 4 bases to trimming and J lost 8 bases; unmatched junction nucleotides: 8. CDR3 DNA sequence: TGTGCCAGCAGCTCCCGCGGGGGTGGGGATGAGCAGTTCTTC. It yields the protein CASSSRGGGDEQFF. Using reference TRBV7-2 and TRBJ2-1 for the parts outside the CDR3, the full variable domain is GAGVSQSPSNKVTEKGKDVELRCDPISGHTALYWYRQSLGQGLEFLIYFQGNSAPDKSGLPSDRFSAERTGGSVSTLTIQRTQQEDSAVYLCASSSRGGGDEQFFGPGTRLTVL.

This clone turned up a few times. The rearrangement joins TRBV28 to TRBJ1-2, with 9 bases aligning to TRBD1. Germline V gene data show CDR1 as MDHEN and CDR2 as SYDVKM. The trim removed 6 bases at V and 13 bases at J, leaving 12 bases unmatched. The CDR3 runs 13 residues. The CDR3 protein is CASSRGQGRARTF. In DNA, the CDR3 is TGTGCCAGCAGCCGTGGACAGGGGAGGGCGCGCACCTTC.

The chain has TRBV2 and TRBJ2-1, with D perhaps given as TRBD1 or TRBD2 (5 bases each). This CDR3 spans 12 amino acids. Germline CDR1 SNHLY, CDR2 FYNNEI. V was shortened by 6 bases and J by 8 bases, with 11 bases between the two germline ends. This CDR3 reads CASSQGPYEQFF. In nucleotides, the CDR3 is TGTGCCAGCAGCCAGGGACCATATGAGCAGTTCTTC.

This clone was observed a single time. This chain links TRBV10-3 with TRBJ1-2; TRBD1 aligns across 10 bases. J lost 0 bases, V lost 7 bases, and 11 bases had no gene match. This CDR3 comprises 17 residues. CDR1 and CDR2 from the germline V gene are ENHRY and SYGVKD. The CDR3 here is CAINDRTGQGPNYGYTF. In DNA, the CDR3 is TGTGCCATCAATGACCGAACGGGACAGGGGCCTAACTATGGCTACACCTTC.

The chain combines TRBV6-5 with TRBJ1-1; no clear D. Trimming stripped 2 bases from V and 4 bases from J, with 14 bases between. Per germline, CDR1 MNHEY and CDR2 SVGAGI. The CDR3 spans 15 residues. DNA of the CDR3: TGTGCCAGCAGTTACGAGAGGGCAGGCGGCACTGAAGCTTTCTTT. It translates to CASSYERAGGTEAFF.

CDR3 amino acids: CASSGGTGAGYGYTF. In nucleotides, the CDR3 is TGTGCCAGCAGCGGGGGGACAGGGGCTGGCTATGGCTACACCTTC. This chain joins TRBV7-2 and TRBJ1-2; 10 nucleotides match TRBD1. The CDR3 length is 15 residues. The trim removed 5 bases at V and 4 bases at J, leaving 7 bases unmatched. CDR1 SGHTA and CDR2 FQGNSA come from the germline V gene.

Comment on this clone: This specimen includes other DNA sequences encoding the same CDR3. This rearrangement joins TRBV19 to TRBJ2-5; D perhaps matches TRBD2 (6 bases). V shed 3 bases and J shed 5 bases, with 7 bases lying between them. This CDR3 has 12 residues. Germline V lookup: CDR1 LNHDA, CDR2 SQIVND (reference sequence). The CDR3 nucleotides read TGTGCCAGTAGTATTGGGGGGGAGACCCAGTACTTC. This sequence encodes CASSIGGETQYF.

This rearrangement joins TRBV6-5 to TRBJ2-2; D is perhaps TRBD1 (5 bases). Germline loops: CDR1 MNHEY, CDR2 SVGAGI. V gave up 7 bases and J gave up 6 bases, with 9 bases separating them. CDR3 length: 12 residues. The CDR3 DNA reads TGTGCCAGCATCCAGGGTGCCGGGGAGCTGTTTTTT. It yields the protein CASIQGAGELFF.

The gene calls are TRBV18 and TRBJ1-1, with unresolved D. The CDR3 sequence is 12 residues long. Germline-derived CDR1 and CDR2 are KGHSH and LQKENI. The germline V and J ends were trimmed by 6 bases and 1 base, with 6 bases remaining between them. The chain's CDR3 is CASSTANTEAFF. Written as DNA, the CDR3 is TGTGCCAGCTCGACGGCGAACACTGAAGCTTTCTTT.

The CDR3, as DNA: TGTGCCAGTGCGCGGGACAGAGACTATGGCTACACCTTC. Translating gives CASARDRDYGYTF. The J gene is TRBJ1-2, the V gene TRBV10-3; 7 positions match TRBD1. V dropped 10 bases and J dropped 3; count of bases not matched to a gene: 8. Germline lookup yields CDR1 ENHRY and CDR2 SYGVKD. The CDR3 sequence is 13 residues long.

This sequence joins TRBV7-2 and TRBJ1-4; a weak D match, TRBD1 (5 bases). This CDR3 spans 16 amino acids. V lost 0 bases to trimming and J lost 6 bases, with 14 bases between them. Germline V lookup: CDR1 SGHTA, CDR2 FQGNSA. The CDR3 coding sequence is TGTGCCAGCAGCTTAGCAGGCGGGGGGTTCTATGAAAAACTGTTTTTT. Encoded protein: CASSLAGGGFYEKLFF.

V and J are TRBV6-5 and TRBJ1-1, with 11 bases fitting TRBD1. J gave up 10 bases and V 4 bases, and 5 bases lay outside the gene matches. CDR3 size: 13 residues. Germline assignment: CDR1 MNHEY and CDR2 SVGAGI. For the CDR3, the DNA is TGTGCCAGCAGTTCCGGGACAGGGGGGAGAGCTTTCTTT. The encoded protein is CASSSGTGGRAFF.

About this clone itself: The same CDR3 is also encoded by other DNA sequences in this sample. The chain links TRBV2 to TRBJ1-5; a weak D match, TRBD1 (5 bases). The CDR3 runs to 14 residues. The germline V gene encodes CDR1 SNHLY and CDR2 FYNNEI. The V and J ends lost 2 bases and 6 bases respectively, with 11 bases between them. Here the CDR3 DNA reads TGTGCCAGCAGTGAAAACCAGGGAAGTCAGCCCCAGCATTTT. Its protein is CASSENQGSQPQHF.

This sequence joins TRBV7-8 and TRBJ1-5; D gene uncertain. The V and J ends lost 6 bases and 0 bases respectively, with 3 bases between them. The germline V gene encodes CDR1 SGHVS and CDR2 FQNEAQ. The CDR3 is made up of 12 amino acids. CDR3 in DNA: TGTGCCAGCAGTCCTAGCAATCAGCCCCAGCATTTT. It translates to CASSPSNQPQHF.

V and J are TRBV28 and TRBJ2-5, with TRBD2 matching 9 bases. Germline V gene sequence: CDR1 MDHEN, CDR2 SYDVKM. The CDR3 is made up of 15 amino acids. J was trimmed by 2 bases and V by 5 bases; bases with no gene match: 6. DNA for the CDR3: TGTGCCAGCAGTGCGGGGGGGCATAGGCAAGAGACCCAGTACTTC. Its translation: CASSAGGHRQETQYF.

This chain links TRBV5-6 with TRBJ2-7; D uncertain. In germline, CDR1 is SGHDT, CDR2 YYEEEE. This CDR3 spans 12 amino acids. V lost 0 bases to trimming and J lost 4 bases, with 5 bases between them. The CDR3 spells CASSLGTYEQYF. In DNA, the CDR3 is TGTGCCAGCAGCTTGGGTACTTACGAGCAGTACTTC.

The genes are TRBV11-2 and TRBJ1-1; no clear D gene. This CDR3 region has 13 residues. The germline CDR1 and CDR2 sequences are SGHAT and FQNNGV. Trimming left V 1 base short and J 4 bases short, with 7 bases between. CDR3 bases: TGTGCCAGCAGCTTAGTTTTGGGCACTGAAGCTTTCTTT. Its translation is CASSLVLGTEAFF.